The 29 T cell receptor beta chains given below trace back to one sample, sequenced in a study of shared clonotypes between healthy human individuals. Only in-frame clones appear in the TCRdb table, and some are missing; sequencing was by immunoSEQ multiplex PCR. Of over a million clones in the sample, about 98.5% were seen once. Sequenced material: naive CD4+ T cells sorted from blood. Subset defined: CD45RA+ positively selected. The origin of the receptors is a man aged 25 to 40 in good health.

Turning to this clone: At the DNA level, this CDR3 is encoded by other sequences in the same sample as well. V usage is TRBV28 and J usage is TRBJ1-5, with D hard to call. The CDR3 loop spans 13 amino acids. The germline CDR1 and CDR2 sequences are MDHEN and SYDVKM. Trimming cost V 7 bases and J 0 bases, with 7 bases left between them. The CDR3 is CASTRDSNQPQHF. The DNA for the CDR3 is TGTGCCAGCACTAGGGATAGCAATCAGCCCCAGCATTTT.

This clone was detected only once. This chain connects TRBV5-6 to TRBJ2-7, with D tentatively TRBD2 (5 bases). V was shortened by 3 bases and J by 4 bases, with 11 bases between the two germline ends. The CDR3 is 13 amino acids. Germline V gene data show CDR1 as SGHDT and CDR2 as YYEEEE. CDR3 amino acids: CASSSSGIYEQYF. DNA of the CDR3: TGTGCCAGCAGCTCCTCGGGGATTTACGAGCAGTACTTC.

The chain uses TRBV5-4 and TRBJ2-2; the D gene is possibly TRBD2 (6 bases). V lost 4 bases and J lost 0, with 13 bases in between. The germline gives CDR1 SGHNT, CDR2 YYREEE (reference sequence). The CDR3 extends over 16 amino acids. CDR3 sequence reads: CASSPSASANTGELFF. The CDR3 DNA sequence: TGTGCCAGCAGCCCTAGCGCTAGCGCGAACACCGGGGAGCTGTTTTTT.

Remarks on this clone: This sample includes further DNA sequences coding for the same CDR3. This chain uses TRBV7-2 with TRBJ2-1, with unresolved D. In germline, CDR1 is SGHTA, CDR2 FQGNSA. V was shortened by 3 bases and J by 0 bases, with 9 bases between the two germline ends. The CDR3 covers 15 residues. CDR3 protein: CASSFGGSSYNEQFF. For the CDR3, the DNA is TGTGCCAGCAGCTTCGGCGGAAGCTCCTACAATGAGCAGTTCTTC.

The V call is TRBV4-3, the J call TRBJ1-1; D uncertain. This CDR3 is 16 amino acids long. Trimming cost V 1 base and J 1 base, with 13 bases left between them. Germline loops: CDR1 LGHNA, CDR2 YSLEER. In DNA, the CDR3 is TGCGCCAGCAGCCAAGCCGCGGGTAGTCGGAACACTGAAGCTTTCTTT. It encodes CASSQAAGSRNTEAFF.

This rearrangement joins TRBV7-2 to TRBJ1-2, with D possibly matching TRBD1 (6 bases). This CDR3 is built from 13 residues. The germline V gene encodes CDR1 SGHTA and CDR2 FQGNSA. The V gene lost 5 bases and the J gene lost 7 bases, with 14 bases spanning the gap. The CDR3 DNA follows: TGTGCCAGCAGCACCAGACAGGCCGGTGGCTACACCTTC. Protein: CASSTRQAGGYTF.

The rearrangement joins TRBV7-9 to TRBJ2-3; 7 bases align to TRBD1. The CDR3 is 14 amino acids. CDR1 SEHNR and CDR2 FQNEAQ come from the germline V gene (reference sequence). V shed 5 bases and J 11 bases; nucleotides not matched to a gene: 13. CDR3 nucleotides: TGTGCCAGCAGCGCGGACAGGCTCGGGCTATGGCAGTATTTT. Its translation is CASSADRLGLWQYF.

The chain joins TRBV27 to TRBJ2-1, with TRBD1 identical over 10 bases. The length of the CDR3 is 15 residues. CDR1 is MNHEY and CDR2 is SMNVEV in the germline V gene (reference sequence). V dropped 6 bases and J dropped 7; count of bases not matched to a gene: 9. CDR3 coding DNA: TGTGCCAGCAGACTCCGGGACAGGGGTCCTAATGAGCAGTTCTTC. Translated, it gives CASRLRDRGPNEQFF.

The V call is TRBV6-1, the J call TRBJ1-3, with D maybe TRBD1 (5 bases). CDR3 length equals 13 residues. V lost 10 bases, J lost 4 bases, and 14 bases lay in between. Germline assignment: CDR1 MNHNS and CDR2 SASEGT. The CDR3 spells CATLRDSGNTIYF. The DNA of the CDR3 is TGTGCCACCCTCCGAGACAGCGGAAACACCATATATTTT.

The rearrangement uses TRBV19 and TRBJ2-1; D call uncertain. V lost 3 bases, J lost 1 base, and 4 bases lay in between. The CDR3 length is 13 residues. Germline-derived CDR1 and CDR2 are LNHDA and SQIVND (reference sequence). The CDR3 spells CASSMESYNEQFF. The CDR3 nucleotides are TGTGCCAGTAGTATGGAGTCCTACAATGAGCAGTTCTTC.

This chain links TRBV6-6 with TRBJ2-2, with TRBD2 matching 7 bases. With V trimmed by 4 bases and J by 7 bases, 9 bases remained unmatched. CDR1 and CDR2 from the germline V gene are MNHNY and SVGAGI (reference sequence). The CDR3 contains 15 residues. As DNA, the CDR3 is TGTGCCAGCAGTTCCGGGACTACTTATGGCGGGGAGCTGTTTTTT. Translated, it gives CASSSGTTYGGELFF.

The chain combines TRBV5-4 with TRBJ2-2; the match to TRBD1 covers 9 bases. Losses at the gene ends were 2 bases for V and 3 bases for J; bases not matched to a gene: 11. The germline gives CDR1 SGHNT, CDR2 YYREEE (reference sequence). CDR3 length: 18 residues. This CDR3 reads CASSLISGTGLYTGELFF. In nucleotides, the CDR3 is TGTGCCAGCAGCTTAATATCCGGGACAGGGCTTTACACCGGGGAGCTGTTTTTT.

The V and J genes are TRBV2 and TRBJ2-5; D might be TRBD1 (5 bases). Trimming cost V 5 bases and J 2 bases, with 15 bases left between them. The CDR3 contains 15 residues. In germline, CDR1 is SNHLY, CDR2 FYNNEI. CDR3 in DNA: TGTGCCAGCAGTCTTAACCAGGGCCCACAAGAGACCCAGTACTTC. The encoded protein is CASSLNQGPQETQYF.

This chain links TRBV5-1 with TRBJ1-4; a weak D match, TRBD1 (5 bases). The CDR3 has 14 amino acids. Between the trimmed V and J ends, which lost 0 bases and 6 bases, there was a span of 9 bases. Germline loops: CDR1 SGHRS, CDR2 YFSETQ. The CDR3 here is CASSLAGSDEKLFF. For the CDR3, the DNA is TGCGCCAGCAGCTTGGCAGGGTCTGATGAAAAACTGTTTTTT.

This clone was seen once. The rearrangement uses TRBV18 and TRBJ2-2; 7 bases match TRBD1. CDR3 length: 16 residues. The germline V gene has CDR1 KGHSH and CDR2 LQKENI. With V trimmed by 2 bases and J by 2 bases, 5 bases remained unmatched. The CDR3, as DNA: TGTGCCAGCTCACCATCGACAGGGACCAACACCGGGGAGCTGTTTTTT. Translated, it gives CASSPSTGTNTGELFF.

The chain joins TRBV6-5 to TRBJ2-7, with TRBD1 matching 9 bases. The CDR3 is 13 amino acids. Trimming cost V 5 bases and J 8 bases; bases outside gene matches: 7. The germline CDR1 and CDR2 sequences are MNHEY and SVGAGI. CDR3 sequence reads: CASSRGQGEKQYF. The CDR3, as DNA: TGTGCCAGCAGTCGGGGACAGGGCGAAAAGCAGTACTTC.

The chain has TRBV19 and TRBJ2-7; the match to TRBD2 covers 13 bases. The CDR3 is made up of 19 amino acids. V lost 1 base and J lost 2; bases outside the gene matches: 11. Germline V gene sequence: CDR1 LNHDA, CDR2 SQIVND (reference sequence). The CDR3 loop is CASSIGLAGGPSRAYEQYF. CDR3 DNA sequence: TGTGCCAGTAGTATAGGACTAGCGGGAGGACCCTCACGCGCCTACGAGCAGTACTTC.

In regard to this clone: This sample includes further DNA sequences coding for the same CDR3. V is TRBV5-1 and J is TRBJ2-1; tentative D call: TRBD2 (6 bases). The CDR3 has 16 residues. CDR1 is SGHRS and CDR2 is YFSETQ in the germline V gene. The V end lost 1 base, the J end lost 0 bases, and 11 bases lay between the germline ends. The CDR3: CASSLSGLGSYNEQFF. Written as DNA, the CDR3 is TGCGCCAGCAGCTTGAGCGGGTTGGGCTCCTACAATGAGCAGTTCTTC.

This chain connects TRBV7-3 to TRBJ2-6; D gene unclear. V was clipped by 2 bases and J by 0 bases, with 14 bases between them. Germline V gene sequence: CDR1 SGHTA, CDR2 FQGTGA. The CDR3 is made up of 18 amino acids. Here the CDR3 DNA reads TGTGCCAGCAGCTTAGGGTACGGCGGACCCTCTGGGGCCAACGTCCTGACTTTC. This codes for CASSLGYGGPSGANVLTF.

The chain links TRBV7-8 to TRBJ2-1; D possibly corresponds to TRBD2 (6 bases). The V gene lost 1 base and the J gene lost 7 bases, with 11 bases spanning the gap. Germline assignment: CDR1 SGHVS and CDR2 FQNEAQ. This CDR3 comprises 14 residues. The CDR3 DNA follows: TGTGCCAGCAGCTTAGTAGGACTACCAAATGAGCAGTTCTTC. It specifies CASSLVGLPNEQFF.

The chain links TRBV29-1 to TRBJ1-3, with D possibly being TRBD1 (5 bases). V lost 7 bases and J 0 bases, leaving 13 bases between the germline ends. The CDR3 extends over 14 amino acids. Germline V gene data show CDR1 as SQVTM and CDR2 as ANQGSEA. CDR3 protein: CSATGLLSGNTIYF. In DNA form, the CDR3 reads TGCAGCGCAACGGGACTGCTCTCTGGAAACACCATATATTTT. The variable domain in full, completed from reference TRBV29-1 and TRBJ1-3, reads SAVISQKPSRDICQRGTSLTIQCQVDSQVTMMFWYRQQPGQSLTLIATANQGSEATYESGFVIDKFPISRPNLTFSTLTVSNMSPEDSSIYLCSATGLLSGNTIYFGEGSWLTVV.

V is TRBV13 and J is TRBJ2-5, with D tentatively TRBD1 (6 bases). This CDR3 contains 16 residues. The V end was cut by 4 bases, the J end by 1 base, with 16 bases between. Looked up from germline, CDR1 is PRHDT and CDR2 is FYEKMQ (reference sequence). The CDR3 nucleotides read TGTGCCAGCAGCTCCATCCTCAAGACAGGCCAAGAGACCCAGTACTTC. The encoded protein is CASSSILKTGQETQYF.

The V and J genes are TRBV5-1 and TRBJ1-2; the D is unclear. V gave up 0 bases and J gave up 9 bases, with 24 bases separating them. Per the germline V gene, CDR1 is SGHRS and CDR2 is YFSETQ. The length of the CDR3 is 17 residues. The CDR3 coding sequence is TGCGCCAGCAGCTTGGATCCAGGCAGCTGTCCCCCGATATGCTACACCTTC. Protein product: CASSLDPGSCPPICYTF.

J is TRBJ2-1 and V is TRBV18; D call uncertain. In germline, CDR1 is KGHSH, CDR2 LQKENI. This CDR3 comprises 14 residues. Trimming removed 0 bases from V and 8 bases from J, with 11 bases in between. The CDR3 sequence: CASSPPGSSDEQFF. CDR3 DNA sequence: TGTGCCAGCTCACCACCAGGTTCCTCGGATGAGCAGTTCTTC.

V usage is TRBV28 and J usage is TRBJ1-2, with 8 positions matching TRBD1. Germline V lookup: CDR1 MDHEN, CDR2 SYDVKM. The CDR3 totals 14 residues. V lost 2 bases to trimming and J lost 7 bases; unmatched junction nucleotides: 6. The CDR3, as DNA: TGTGCCAGCAGTTTACAGGGGGCGGCTGTTGGCTACACCTTC. This codes for CASSLQGAAVGYTF.

Only one count was recorded for this clone. V is TRBV19 and J is TRBJ2-2, with unresolved D. The CDR3 loop spans 13 amino acids. CDR1 is LNHDA, CDR2 SQIVND, per germline (reference sequence). V gave up 5 bases and J gave up 1 base, with 5 bases separating them. The CDR3 region has the DNA TGTGCCAGTAGTGGGTGGAACACCGGGGAGCTGTTTTTT. Protein product: CASSGWNTGELFF.

The CDR3 region is CASSPPRVGSSADWGGNEQFF. CDR3 coding DNA: TGTGCCAGCTCACCACCGCGGGTAGGCTCGAGTGCCGATTGGGGGGGCAATGAGCAGTTCTTC. The J gene is TRBJ2-1, the V gene TRBV18, with 7 bases aligning to TRBD2. This CDR3 region has 21 residues. J was trimmed by 6 bases and V by 0 bases; bases with no gene match: 23. In germline, CDR1 is KGHSH, CDR2 LQKENI. The complete variable domain, with remaining parts taken from reference TRBV18 and TRBJ2-1, reads NAGVMQNPRHLVRRRGQEARLRCSPMKGHSHVYWYRQLPEEGLKFMVYLQKENIIDESGMPKERFSAEFPKEGPSILRIQQVVRGDSAAYFCASSPPRVGSSADWGGNEQFFGPGTRLTVL.

This chain links TRBV9 with TRBJ2-7; 7 bases fit TRBD1. Germline V gene sequence: CDR1 SGDLS, CDR2 YYNGEE. Losses at the gene ends were 4 bases for V and 2 bases for J; bases not matched to a gene: 6. The CDR3 is made up of 14 amino acids. In DNA form, the CDR3 reads TGTGCCAGCAGCCCTCGGGACAGAACCTACGAGCAGTACTTC. This encodes CASSPRDRTYEQYF.

The chain couples TRBV5-6 to TRBJ2-7, with TRBD1 matching over 9 bases. The ends lost 3 bases at V and 5 bases at J; junction bases unmatched: 9. CDR3 length: 15 amino acids. CDR1 and CDR2 (germline): SGHDT, YYEEEE. CDR3 sequence: CASSYPGQGANEQYF. CDR3 DNA: TGTGCCAGCAGCTACCCGGGACAGGGAGCCAACGAGCAGTACTTC.